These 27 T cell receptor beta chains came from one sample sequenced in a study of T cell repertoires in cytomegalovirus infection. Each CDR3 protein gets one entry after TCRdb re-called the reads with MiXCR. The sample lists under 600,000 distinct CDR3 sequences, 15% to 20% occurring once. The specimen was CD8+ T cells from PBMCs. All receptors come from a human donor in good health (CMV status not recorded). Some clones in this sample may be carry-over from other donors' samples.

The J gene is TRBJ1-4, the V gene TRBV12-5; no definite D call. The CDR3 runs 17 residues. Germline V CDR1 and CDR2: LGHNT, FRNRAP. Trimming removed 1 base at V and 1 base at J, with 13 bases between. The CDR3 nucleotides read TGTGCTAGTGGTTTGGGCCGTGGGGAGGGAACTAATGAAAAACTGTTTTTT. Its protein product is CASGLGRGEGTNEKLFF.

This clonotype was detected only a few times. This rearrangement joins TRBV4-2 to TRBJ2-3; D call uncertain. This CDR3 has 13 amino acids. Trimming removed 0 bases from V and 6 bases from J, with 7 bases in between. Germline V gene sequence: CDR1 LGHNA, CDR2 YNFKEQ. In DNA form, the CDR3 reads TGTGCCAGCAGCCAAGAGGTCAGGGATACGCAGTATTTT. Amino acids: CASSQEVRDTQYF.

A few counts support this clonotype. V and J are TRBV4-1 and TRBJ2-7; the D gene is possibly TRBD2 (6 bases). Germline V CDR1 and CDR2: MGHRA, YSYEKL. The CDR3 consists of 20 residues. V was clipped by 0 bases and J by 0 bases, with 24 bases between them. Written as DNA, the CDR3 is TGCGCCAGCAGCCAAGAACCCCCCACTAGCCGGAGAAGTCGCTCCTACGAGCAGTACTTC. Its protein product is CASSQEPPTSRRSRSYEQYF.

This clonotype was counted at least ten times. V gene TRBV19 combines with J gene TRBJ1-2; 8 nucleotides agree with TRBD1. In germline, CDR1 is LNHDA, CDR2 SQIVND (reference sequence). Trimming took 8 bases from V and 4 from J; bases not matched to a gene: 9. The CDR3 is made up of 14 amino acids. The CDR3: CASFSGQGFYGYTF. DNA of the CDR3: TGTGCCAGTTTCTCAGGACAGGGCTTCTATGGCTACACCTTC. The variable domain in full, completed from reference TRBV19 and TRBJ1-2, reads DGGITQSPKYLFRKEGQNVTLSCEQNLNHDAMYWYRQDPGQGLRLIYYSQIVNDFQKGDIAEGYSVSREKKESFPLTVTSAQKNPTAFYLCASFSGQGFYGYTFGSGTRLTVV.

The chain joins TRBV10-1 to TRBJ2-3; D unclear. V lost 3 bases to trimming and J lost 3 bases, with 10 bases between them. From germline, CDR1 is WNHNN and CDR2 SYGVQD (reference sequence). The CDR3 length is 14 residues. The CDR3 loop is CASSDQKWTDTQYF. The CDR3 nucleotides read TGCGCCAGCAGTGACCAGAAGTGGACAGATACGCAGTATTTT.

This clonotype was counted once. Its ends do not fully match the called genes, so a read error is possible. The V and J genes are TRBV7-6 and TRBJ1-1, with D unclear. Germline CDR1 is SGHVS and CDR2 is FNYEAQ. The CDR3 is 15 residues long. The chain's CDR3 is CARSLDSAKNTEAFF. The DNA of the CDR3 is TGTGCCAGAAGCTTAGACTCGGCTAAGAACACTGAAGCTTTCTTT.

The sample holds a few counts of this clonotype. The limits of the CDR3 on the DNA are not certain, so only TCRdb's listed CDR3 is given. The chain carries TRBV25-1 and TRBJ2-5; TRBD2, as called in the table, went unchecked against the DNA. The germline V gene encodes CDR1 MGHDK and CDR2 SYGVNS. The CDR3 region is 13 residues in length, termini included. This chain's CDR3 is CASSEYWGLGTDF.

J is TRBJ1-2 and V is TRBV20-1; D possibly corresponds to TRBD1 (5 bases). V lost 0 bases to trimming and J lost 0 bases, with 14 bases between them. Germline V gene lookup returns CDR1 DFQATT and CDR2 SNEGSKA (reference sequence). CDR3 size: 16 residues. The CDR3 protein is CSARDGGVPANYGYTF. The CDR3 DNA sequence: TGCAGTGCTAGAGATGGGGGAGTTCCAGCTAACTATGGCTACACCTTC.

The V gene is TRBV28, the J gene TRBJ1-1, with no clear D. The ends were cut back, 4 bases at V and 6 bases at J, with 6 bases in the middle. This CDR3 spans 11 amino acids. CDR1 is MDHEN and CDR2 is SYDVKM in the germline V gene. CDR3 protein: CASSSKAEAFF. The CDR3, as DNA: TGTGCCAGCAGTTCCAAGGCTGAAGCTTTCTTT.

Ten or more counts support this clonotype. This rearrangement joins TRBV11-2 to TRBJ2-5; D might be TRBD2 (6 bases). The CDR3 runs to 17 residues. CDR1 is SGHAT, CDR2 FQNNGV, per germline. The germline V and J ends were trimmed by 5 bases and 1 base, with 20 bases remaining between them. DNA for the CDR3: TGTGCCAGCAGCCCTCGGGGTAGCGGAAGCCCCCAAGAGACCCAGTACTTC. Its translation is CASSPRGSGSPQETQYF.

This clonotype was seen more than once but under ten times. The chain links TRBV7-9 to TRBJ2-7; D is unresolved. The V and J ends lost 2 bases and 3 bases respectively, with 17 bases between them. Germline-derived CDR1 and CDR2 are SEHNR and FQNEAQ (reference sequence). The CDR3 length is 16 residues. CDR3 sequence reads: CASSLSHLSVGYEQYF. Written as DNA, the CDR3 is TGTGCCAGCAGCTTATCCCACCTGAGCGTGGGCTACGAGCAGTACTTC. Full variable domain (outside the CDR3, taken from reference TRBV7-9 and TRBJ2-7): DTGVSQNPRHKITKRGQNVTFRCDPISEHNRLYWYRQTLGQGPEFLTYFQNEAQLEKSRLLSDRFSAERPKGSFSTLEIQRTEQGDSAMYLCASSLSHLSVGYEQYFGPGTRLTVT.

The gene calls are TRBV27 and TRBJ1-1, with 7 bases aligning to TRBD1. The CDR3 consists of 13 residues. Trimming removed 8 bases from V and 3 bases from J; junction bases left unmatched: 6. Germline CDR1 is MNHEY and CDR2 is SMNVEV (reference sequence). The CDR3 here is CASYRDSYTEAFF. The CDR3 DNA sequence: TGTGCCAGCTACCGGGACAGTTACACTGAAGCTTTCTTT.

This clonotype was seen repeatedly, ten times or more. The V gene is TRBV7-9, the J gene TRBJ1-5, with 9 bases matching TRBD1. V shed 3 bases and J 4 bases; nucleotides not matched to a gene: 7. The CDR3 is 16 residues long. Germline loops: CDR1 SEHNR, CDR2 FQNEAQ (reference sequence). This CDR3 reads CASSFTGTGLNQPQHF. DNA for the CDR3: TGTGCCAGCAGCTTCACCGGGACAGGGTTGAATCAGCCCCAGCATTTT.

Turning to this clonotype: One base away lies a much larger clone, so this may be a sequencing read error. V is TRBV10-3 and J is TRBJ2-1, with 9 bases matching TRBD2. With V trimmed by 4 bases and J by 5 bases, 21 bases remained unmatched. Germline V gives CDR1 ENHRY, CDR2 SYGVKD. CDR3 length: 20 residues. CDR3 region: CAISAGGGSGSISPHNEQFF. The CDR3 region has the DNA TGTGCCATCAGTGCGGGCGGGGGTAGCGGGAGCATTTCCCCCCACAATGAGCAGTTCTTC.

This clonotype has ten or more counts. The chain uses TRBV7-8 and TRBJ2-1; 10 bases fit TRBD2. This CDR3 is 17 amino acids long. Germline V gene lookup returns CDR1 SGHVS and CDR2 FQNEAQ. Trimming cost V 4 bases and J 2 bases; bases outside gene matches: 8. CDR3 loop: CASSSSLAGDAYNEQFF. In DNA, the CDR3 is TGTGCCAGCAGCTCTTCGCTAGCGGGAGACGCCTACAATGAGCAGTTCTTC.

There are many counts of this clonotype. The CDR3 DNA sequence: TGCGCCAGCAGCCAAAACCAAGGTGAGCAGTTCTTC. This encodes CASSQNQGEQFF. V usage is TRBV4-1 and J usage is TRBJ2-1; no reliable D call. V lost 2 bases and J 9 bases, leaving 8 bases between the germline ends. This CDR3 contains 12 residues. The V gene's germline CDR1 is MGHRA and CDR2 YSYEKL.

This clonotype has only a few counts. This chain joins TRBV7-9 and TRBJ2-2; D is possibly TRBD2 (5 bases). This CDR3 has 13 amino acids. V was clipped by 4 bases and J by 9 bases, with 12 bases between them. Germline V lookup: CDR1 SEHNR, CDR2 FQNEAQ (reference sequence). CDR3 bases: TGTGCCAGCAGCTCGAGGGATATCAGGGAGCTGTTTTTT. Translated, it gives CASSSRDIRELFF. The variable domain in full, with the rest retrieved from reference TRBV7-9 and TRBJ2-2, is DTGVSQNPRHKITKRGQNVTFRCDPISEHNRLYWYRQTLGQGPEFLTYFQNEAQLEKSRLLSDRFSAERPKGSFSTLEIQRTEQGDSAMYLCASSSRDIRELFFGEGSRLTVL.

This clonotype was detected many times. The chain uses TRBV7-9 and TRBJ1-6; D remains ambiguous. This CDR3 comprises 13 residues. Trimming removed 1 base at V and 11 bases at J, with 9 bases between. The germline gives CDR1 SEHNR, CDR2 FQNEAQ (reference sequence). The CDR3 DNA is TGTGCCAGCAGCTTAGGGACGAGTACACCCCTCCACTTT. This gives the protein CASSLGTSTPLHF.

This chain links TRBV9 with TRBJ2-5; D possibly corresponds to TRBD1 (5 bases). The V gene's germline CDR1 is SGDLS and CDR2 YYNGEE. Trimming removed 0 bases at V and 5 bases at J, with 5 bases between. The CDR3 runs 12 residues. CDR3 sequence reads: CASSVGGETQYF. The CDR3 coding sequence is TGTGCCAGCAGCGTAGGGGGCGAGACCCAGTACTTC.

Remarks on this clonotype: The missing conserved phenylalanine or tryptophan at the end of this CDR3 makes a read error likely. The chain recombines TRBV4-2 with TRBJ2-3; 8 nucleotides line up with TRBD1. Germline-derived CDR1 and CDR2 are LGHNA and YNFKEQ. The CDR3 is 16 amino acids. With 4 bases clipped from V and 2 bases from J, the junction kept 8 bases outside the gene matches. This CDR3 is CASSPQQGGITDTQYL. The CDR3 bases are TGTGCCAGCAGCCCTCAACAGGGGGGAATCACAGATACGCAGTATCTT.

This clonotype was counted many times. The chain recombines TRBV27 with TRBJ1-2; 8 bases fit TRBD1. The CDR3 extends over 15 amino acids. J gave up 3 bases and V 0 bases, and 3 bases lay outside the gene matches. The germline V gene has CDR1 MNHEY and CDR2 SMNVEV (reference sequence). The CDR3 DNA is TGTGCCAGCAGTTTATCCCGGACAGGGCACTATGGCTACACCTTC. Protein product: CASSLSRTGHYGYTF.

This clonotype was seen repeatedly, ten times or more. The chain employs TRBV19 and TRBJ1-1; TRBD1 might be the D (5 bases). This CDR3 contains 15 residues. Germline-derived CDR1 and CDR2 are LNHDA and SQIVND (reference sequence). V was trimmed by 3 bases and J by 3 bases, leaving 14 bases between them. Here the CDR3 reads CASSIIRETYTEAFF. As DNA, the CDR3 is TGTGCCAGTAGTATTATCAGGGAGACTTACACTGAAGCTTTCTTT.

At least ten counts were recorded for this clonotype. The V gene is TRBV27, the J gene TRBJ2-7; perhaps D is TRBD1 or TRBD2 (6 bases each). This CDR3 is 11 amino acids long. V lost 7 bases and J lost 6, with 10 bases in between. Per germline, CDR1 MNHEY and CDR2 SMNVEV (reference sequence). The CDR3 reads CASKWGAEQYF. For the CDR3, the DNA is TGTGCCAGCAAGTGGGGGGCCGAGCAGTACTTC.

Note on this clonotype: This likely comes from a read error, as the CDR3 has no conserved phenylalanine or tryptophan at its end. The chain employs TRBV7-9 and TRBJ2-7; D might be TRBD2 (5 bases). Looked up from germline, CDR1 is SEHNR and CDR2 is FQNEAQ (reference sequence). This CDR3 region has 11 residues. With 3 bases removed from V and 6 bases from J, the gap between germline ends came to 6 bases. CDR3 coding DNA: TGTGCCAGCAGCTTCGGAGGCGAGCAGTACTTA. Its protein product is CASSFGGEQYL.

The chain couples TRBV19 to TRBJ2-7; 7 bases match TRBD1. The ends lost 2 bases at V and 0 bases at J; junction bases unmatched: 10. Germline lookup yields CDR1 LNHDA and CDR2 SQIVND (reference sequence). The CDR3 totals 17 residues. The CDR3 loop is CASSILAPTGSSYEQYF. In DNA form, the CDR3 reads TGTGCCAGTAGTATATTGGCCCCGACAGGGAGCTCCTACGAGCAGTACTTC.

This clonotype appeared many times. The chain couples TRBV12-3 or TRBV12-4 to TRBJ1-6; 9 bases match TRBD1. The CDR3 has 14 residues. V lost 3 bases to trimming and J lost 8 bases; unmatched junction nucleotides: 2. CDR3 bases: TGTGCCAGCAGTTTCCGGACAGGGGATTCACCCCTCCACTTT. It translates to CASSFRTGDSPLHF.

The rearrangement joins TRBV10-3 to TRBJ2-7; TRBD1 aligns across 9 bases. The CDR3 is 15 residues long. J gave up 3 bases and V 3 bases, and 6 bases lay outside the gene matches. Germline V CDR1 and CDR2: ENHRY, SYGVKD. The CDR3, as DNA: TGTGCCATCAGTGATAGAGGGACAGGGAACTACGAGCAGTACTTC. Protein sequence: CAISDRGTGNYEQYF.